This T cell receptor beta chain stems from a study of identical twins. Overall study findings and caveats: Out-of-frame TCR alpha sharing in monozygotic twins exceeded recombination model predictions. The study based its conclusions on cross-sectional statistical analysis and did not follow the same donors. There is a chance that invariant MAIT and iNKT cells partially muddied zero-insertion analyses.

This clonotype has a handful of counts. Antigen specificity is unknown. Template switching introduced a universal primer site, and the cDNA bore unique molecular identifiers. TCRdb passed the 5' RACE reads through MiXCR, listing each CDR3 protein once. The table includes around 570,000 distinct CDR3 sequences, 9.5% to 10% detected once. The CDR3 has 15 amino acids. Germline loops: CDR1 LGHNA, CDR2 YSLEER. The germline V and J ends were trimmed by 0 bases and 3 bases, with 12 bases remaining between them. This sample also belongs to another study, concerning yellow fever vaccine responses in identical twins.

This chain uses TRBV4-3 with TRBJ2-7; unclear D gene. Sequenced: PBMCs. This TCR came from a woman aged 18-29 years in good health. The DNA of the CDR3 is TGCGCCAGCAGCCAAGAAATGGCAGGAAGCTACGAGCAGTACTTC. Translation gives CASSQEMAGSYEQYF.